A single TCR beta chain is shown here with its context. The CDR3 is 15 residues long. V was clipped by 5 bases and J by 4 bases; unmatched bases: 10. Germline V CDR1 and CDR2: SGHAT, FQNNGV. The data are from a study of identifying expanded T cells in peripheral blood. Clones were read by immunoSEQ multiplex PCR, and TCRdb kept only the in-frame ones, dropping some. The data show 100,000 or so clones, roughly 88% seen once. Sequencing was performed on blood. The gene calls are TRBV11-2 and TRBJ2-7, with 8 nucleotides matching TRBD2. This TCR derives from a person between 18 and 75 years old in good health. The CDR3 loop is CASSPRGGRLYEQYF. DNA for the CDR3: TGTGCCAGCAGCCCCAGGGGCGGGAGGCTTTACGAGCAGTACTTC.